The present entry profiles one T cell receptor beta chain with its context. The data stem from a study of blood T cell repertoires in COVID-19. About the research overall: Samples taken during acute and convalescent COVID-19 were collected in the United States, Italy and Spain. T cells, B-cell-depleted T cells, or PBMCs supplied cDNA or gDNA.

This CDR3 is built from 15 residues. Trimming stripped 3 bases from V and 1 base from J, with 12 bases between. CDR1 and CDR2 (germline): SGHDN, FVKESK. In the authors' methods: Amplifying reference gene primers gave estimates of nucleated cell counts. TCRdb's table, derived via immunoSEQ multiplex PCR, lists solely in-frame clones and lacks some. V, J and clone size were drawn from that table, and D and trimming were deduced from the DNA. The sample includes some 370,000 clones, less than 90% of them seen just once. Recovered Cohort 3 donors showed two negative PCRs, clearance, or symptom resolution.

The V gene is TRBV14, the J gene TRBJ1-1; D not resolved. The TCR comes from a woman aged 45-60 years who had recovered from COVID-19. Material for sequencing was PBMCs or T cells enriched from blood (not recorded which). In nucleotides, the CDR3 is TGTGCCAGCAGCCAGTGGGTGGCGGGGAACACTGAAGCTTTCTTT. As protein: CASSQWVAGNTEAFF.